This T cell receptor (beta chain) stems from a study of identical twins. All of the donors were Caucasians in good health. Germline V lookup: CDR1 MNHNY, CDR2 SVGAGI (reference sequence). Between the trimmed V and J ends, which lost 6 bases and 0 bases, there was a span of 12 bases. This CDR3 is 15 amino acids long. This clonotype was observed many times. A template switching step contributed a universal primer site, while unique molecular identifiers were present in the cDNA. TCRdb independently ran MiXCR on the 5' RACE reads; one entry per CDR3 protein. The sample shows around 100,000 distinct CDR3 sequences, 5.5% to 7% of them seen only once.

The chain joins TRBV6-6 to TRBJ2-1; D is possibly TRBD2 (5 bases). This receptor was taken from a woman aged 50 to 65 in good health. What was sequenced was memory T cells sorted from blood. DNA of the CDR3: TGTGCCAGCAGCCGCGAGACTACCTCCTACAATGAGCAGTTCTTC. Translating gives CASSRETTSYNEQFF.